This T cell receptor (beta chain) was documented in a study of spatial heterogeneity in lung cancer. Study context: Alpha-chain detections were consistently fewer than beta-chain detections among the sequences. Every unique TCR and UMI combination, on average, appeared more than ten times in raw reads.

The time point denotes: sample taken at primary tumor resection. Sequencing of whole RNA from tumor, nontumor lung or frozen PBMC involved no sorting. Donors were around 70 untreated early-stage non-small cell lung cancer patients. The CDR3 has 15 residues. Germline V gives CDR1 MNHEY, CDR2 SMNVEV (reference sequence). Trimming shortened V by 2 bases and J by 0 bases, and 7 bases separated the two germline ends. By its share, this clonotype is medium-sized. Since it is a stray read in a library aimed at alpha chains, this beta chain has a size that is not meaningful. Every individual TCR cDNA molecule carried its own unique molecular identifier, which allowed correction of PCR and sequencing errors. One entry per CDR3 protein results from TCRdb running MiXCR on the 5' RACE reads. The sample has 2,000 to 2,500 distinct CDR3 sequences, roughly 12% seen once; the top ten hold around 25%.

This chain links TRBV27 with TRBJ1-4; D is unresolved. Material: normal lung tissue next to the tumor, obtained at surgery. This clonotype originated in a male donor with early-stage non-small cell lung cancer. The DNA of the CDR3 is TGTGCCAGCAGTTTAAGAGCGTCAACTAATGAAAAACTGTTTTTT. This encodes CASSLRASTNEKLFF.